These 14 T cell receptor beta chains were sequenced from one sample in a study of T cell changes during pregnancy in multiple sclerosis (dated by TCRdb to between 2019 and 2020). The library was generated by the immunoSEQ multiplex PCR assay. What TCRdb holds here is the immuneACCESS table cut down to in-frame rearrangements. Part of the clones is not present; checked against another copy, under half of the missing clones reflect an unresolved V gene, and the others are unexplained. For this sample there are 90,000 to 120,000 clones; less than 95% appear just once. The top ten hold around 0.8% of the sample. The sequenced sample was peripheral blood, obtained in the third trimester of pregnancy. Receptor source: a female donor in good health, enrolled as a control in a pregnancy study.

The chain combines TRBV7-3 with TRBJ1-2; 10 bases align to TRBD1. Germline CDR1 is SGHTA and CDR2 is FQGTGA. Trimming removed 4 bases from V and 4 bases from J; junction bases left unmatched: 3. The CDR3 spans 14 residues. CDR3 sequence: CASSSGQGVYGYTF. The CDR3 region has the DNA TGTGCCAGCAGCTCAGGACAGGGGGTCTATGGCTACACCTTC.

V is TRBV15 and J is TRBJ2-1, with 10 nucleotides matching TRBD2. The CDR3 covers 17 residues. CDR1 is LNHNV and CDR2 is YYDKDF in the germline V gene (reference sequence). After removal of 0 bases from V and 4 bases from J, the junction contained 6 bases not matched to a gene. CDR3 region: CATSRDLSGGVYNEQFF. CDR3 coding DNA: TGTGCCACCAGCAGAGATCTAAGCGGGGGGGTATACAATGAGCAGTTCTTC.

This clone was seen a few times. V gene TRBV5-4 combines with J gene TRBJ1-4; TRBD1 might be the D (5 bases). This CDR3 is 14 amino acids long. The ends were cut back, 0 bases at V and 7 bases at J, with 10 bases in the middle. From germline, CDR1 is SGHNT and CDR2 YYREEE (reference sequence). The CDR3 coding sequence is TGTGCCAGCAGCTTGGTCGGGGGAACTGAAAAACTGTTTTTT. Its translation: CASSLVGGTEKLFF. Using reference TRBV5-4 and TRBJ1-4 for the parts outside the CDR3, the full variable domain is ETGVTQSPTHLIKTRGQQVTLRCSSQSGHNTVSWYQQALGQGPQFIFQYYREEENGRGNFPPRFSGLQFPNYSSELNVNALELDDSALYLCASSLVGGTEKLFFGSGTQLSVL.

As regards this clone: The junction departs from germline at one end; a sequencing error may be responsible. The CDR3 DNA is TGCGCCAGCACCCAAAGCGGGGGGGATTACAATGAGCAGTTCTTC. Protein product: CASTQSGGDYNEQFF. The chain carries TRBV4-3 and TRBJ2-1, with TRBD2 identical over 10 bases. The CDR3 length is 15 residues. CDR1 and CDR2 (germline): LGHNA, YSLEER.

V and J are TRBV5-6 and TRBJ2-7, with TRBD2 as a possible D gene (6 bases). Germline V lookup: CDR1 SGHDT, CDR2 YYEEEE. V was cut by 4 bases and J by 5 bases, with 10 bases left in between. This CDR3 has 12 residues. CDR3: CASSRGVNEQYF. In DNA form, the CDR3 reads TGTGCCAGCAGCCGCGGGGTGAACGAGCAGTACTTC.

This rearrangement joins TRBV4-2 to TRBJ1-4, with D possibly matching TRBD1 (6 bases). The V and J ends lost 0 bases and 10 bases respectively, with 18 bases between them. The length of the CDR3 is 16 residues. Germline values: CDR1 LGHNA, CDR2 YNFKEQ. For the CDR3, the DNA is TGTGCCAGCAGCCAAGATAGGGTGGGGGAAGGGGGAAAACTGTTTTTT. It codes for CASSQDRVGEGGKLFF.

The V gene is TRBV5-3, the J gene TRBJ2-1; D gene uncertain. TRBV5-3 qualifies as an ORF whose function is uncertain. Trimming removed 9 bases at V and 6 bases at J, with 19 bases between. The CDR3 is 14 amino acids. CDR3 DNA: TGTGCCACGCCACAGCCAAAAAACTCCAATGAGCAGTTCTTC. This sequence encodes CATPQPKNSNEQFF.

The V and J genes are TRBV7-2 and TRBJ2-5, with 7 bases matching TRBD1. The CDR3 totals 12 residues. Germline CDR1 is SGHTA and CDR2 is FQGNSA. CDR3 nucleotide sequence: TGTGCTCTGGGACAGAATGGGGAGACCCAGTACTTC. Its translation is CALGQNGETQYF.

This sequence joins TRBV10-3 and TRBJ1-5; no firm D call. The CDR3 totals 18 residues. The V and J ends lost 0 bases and 1 base respectively, with 16 bases between them. The germline V gene encodes CDR1 ENHRY and CDR2 SYGVKD. This CDR3 reads CAISESSGGESSNQPQHF. In nucleotides, the CDR3 is TGTGCCATCAGTGAGTCCTCAGGAGGAGAATCGAGCAATCAGCCCCAGCATTTT.

This chain links TRBV4-2 with TRBJ2-3, with a tentative D call TRBD1 (6 bases). V shed 4 bases and J shed 0 bases, with 17 bases lying between them. CDR3 length: 17 residues. CDR1 is LGHNA and CDR2 is YNFKEQ in the germline V gene. For the CDR3, the DNA is TGTGCCAGCAGCCCCTCCGGTGCAGGGGCTAGCACAGATACGCAGTATTTT. This gives the protein CASSPSGAGASTDTQYF.

The chain recombines TRBV18 with TRBJ1-1; the D gene is possibly TRBD1 (5 bases). V was trimmed by 3 bases and J by 3 bases, leaving 17 bases between them. This CDR3 region has 16 residues. The germline V gene encodes CDR1 KGHSH and CDR2 LQKENI. The CDR3 DNA is TGTGCCAGCTCACCGCCAATGTCCCAGGGCCACACTGAAGCTTTCTTT. Translating gives CASSPPMSQGHTEAFF.

The V and J genes are TRBV11-2 and TRBJ1-3; no reliable D call. The CDR3 has 13 residues. V was trimmed by 5 bases and J by 4 bases, leaving 9 bases between them. Germline CDR1 and CDR2: SGHAT and FQNNGV. The CDR3 sequence: CASSASGGNTIYF. The DNA of the CDR3 is TGTGCCAGCAGCGCTAGCGGGGGAAACACCATATATTTT. Looking up the rest from reference TRBV11-2 and TRBJ1-3 gives the full variable domain: EAGVAQSPRYKIIEKRQSVAFWCNPISGHATLYWYQQILGQGPKLLIQFQNNGVVDDSQLPKDRFSAERLKGVDSTLKIQPAKLEDSAVYLCASSASGGNTIYFGEGSWLTVV.

The V gene is TRBV7-2, the J gene TRBJ2-2, with D hard to call. CDR1 SGHTA and CDR2 FQGNSA come from the germline V gene. Trimming shortened V by 5 bases and J by 0 bases, and 7 bases separated the two germline ends. This CDR3 spans 14 amino acids. The CDR3 coding sequence is TGTGCCAGCAGCCCTTTTACGAACACCGGGGAGCTGTTTTTT. Its protein product is CASSPFTNTGELFF.

V is TRBV2 and J is TRBJ1-3; D perhaps matches TRBD1 (6 bases). Per germline, CDR1 SNHLY and CDR2 FYNNEI. The V end was cut by 8 bases, the J end by 2 bases, with 10 bases between. This CDR3 region has 13 residues. CDR3 in amino acids: CASLRGAGNTIYF. The DNA for the CDR3 is TGTGCCAGCCTCAGGGGAGCTGGAAACACCATATATTTT.